This TCR beta chain was sequenced during a study of T cell repertoires in cytomegalovirus infection. Via MiXCR, TCRdb re-called the reads, giving one row per CDR3 protein. The table has 550,000 to 850,000 distinct CDR3 sequences, around 30% seen once; the top ten hold roughly 18%. V lost 4 bases and J 2 bases, leaving 16 bases between the germline ends. The germline CDR1 and CDR2 sequences are SGDLS and YYNGEE. This CDR3 spans 15 amino acids. This clonotype was observed a few times. Its antigen is not known. This TCR was recovered from a human donor in good health (CMV status not recorded). Some clones in this sample may be carry-over from other donors' samples. This sample comprised cultured PBMCs, obtained from culture after CMV antigen stimulation. The gene calls are TRBV9 and TRBJ2-7; tentatively, D is TRBD2 (7 bases). The CDR3: CASSSGAGATYEQYF. The CDR3 nucleotides are TGTGCCAGCAGCTCAGGGGCGGGGGCCACCTACGAGCAGTACTTC.